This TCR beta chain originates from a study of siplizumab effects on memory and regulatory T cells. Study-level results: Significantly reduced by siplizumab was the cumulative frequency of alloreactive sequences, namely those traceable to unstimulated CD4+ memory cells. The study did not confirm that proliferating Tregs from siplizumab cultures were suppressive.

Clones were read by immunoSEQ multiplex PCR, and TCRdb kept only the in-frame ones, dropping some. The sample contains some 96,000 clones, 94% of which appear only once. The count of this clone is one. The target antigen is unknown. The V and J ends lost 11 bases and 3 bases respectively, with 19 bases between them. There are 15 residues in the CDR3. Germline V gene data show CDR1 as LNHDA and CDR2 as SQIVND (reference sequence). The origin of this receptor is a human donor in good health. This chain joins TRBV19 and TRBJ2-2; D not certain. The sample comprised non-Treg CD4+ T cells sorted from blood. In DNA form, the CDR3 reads TGTGCCGTCCGAGCGAAGCCATATTACACCGGGGAGCTGTTTTTT. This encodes CAVRAKPYYTGELFF. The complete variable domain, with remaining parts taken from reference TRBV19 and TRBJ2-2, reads DGGITQSPKYLFRKEGQNVTLSCEQNLNHDAMYWYRQDPGQGLRLIYYSQIVNDFQKGDIAEGYSVSREKKESFPLTVTSAQKNPTAFYLCAVRAKPYYTGELFFGEGSRLTVL.